This TCR beta chain was documented in a study of beta chain features in type 1 diabetes. Germline V lookup: CDR1 SGHRS, CDR2 YFSETQ. V lost 7 bases to trimming and J lost 0 bases, with 19 bases between them. The CDR3 totals 16 residues. Expressed TCRB transcripts got sequenced, as all isolated RNA was reverse transcribed. Clones were sequenced by immunoSEQ multiplex PCR, and TCRdb holds only the in-frame ones, with some missing. The sample lists 500,000 to 850,000 clones, roughly an eighth occurring once. On this clone itself: As yet, its antigen is unknown.

Overall study results and limits: Sequencing of cDNA might inflate the share of cells that strongly express TCR. Patients' naive, central memory and Treg TCRB repertoires seemed closer to one another than those of healthy donors. A moderate, significant TCRB CDR3 shortening appeared in type 1 diabetes across four CD4+ subsets.

This chain connects TRBV5-1 to TRBJ1-1; the D is unclear. The sequence was collected from a man aged 18-30 years with type 1 diabetes. The sample was naive CD4+ T cells from blood. CDR3 nucleotides: TGCGCCAGCGGATCGGACGGCCAGAAATTGAACACTGAAGCTTTCTTT. It yields the protein CASGSDGQKLNTEAFF.